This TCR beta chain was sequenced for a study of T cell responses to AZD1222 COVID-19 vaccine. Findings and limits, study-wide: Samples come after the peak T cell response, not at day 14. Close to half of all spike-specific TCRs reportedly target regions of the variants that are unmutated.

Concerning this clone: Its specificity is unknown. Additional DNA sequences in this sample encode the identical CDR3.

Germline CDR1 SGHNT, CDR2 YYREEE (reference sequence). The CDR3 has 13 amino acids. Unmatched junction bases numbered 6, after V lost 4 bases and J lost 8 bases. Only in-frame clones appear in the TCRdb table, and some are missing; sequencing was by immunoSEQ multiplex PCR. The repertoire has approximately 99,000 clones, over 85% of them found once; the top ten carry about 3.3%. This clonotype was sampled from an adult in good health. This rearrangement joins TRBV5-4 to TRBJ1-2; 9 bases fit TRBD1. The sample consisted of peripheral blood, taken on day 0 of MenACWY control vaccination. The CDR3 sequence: CASSLQGAGGYTF. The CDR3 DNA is TGTGCCAGCAGCCTACAGGGGGCGGGAGGCTACACCTTC.